This record looks at one T cell receptor beta chain sequence and its context. The data originate from a study of OX40 agonist ivuxolimab in advanced cancers. TCRdb keeps only in-frame clones here, not all; method: immunoSEQ multiplex PCR. The table records more than 7,500 clones, around nine tenths of them present only once. The sample in question was CD4+ or CD8+ T cells sorted from blood, obtained in a trial of the OX40 agonist ivuxolimab. This receptor was obtained from an adult with an advanced solid tumor such as melanoma, head and neck, liver or kidney cancer.

CDR3 sequence: CASSVVASGSTDTQYF. The DNA of the CDR3 is TGTGCCAGCAGCGTAGTGGCTAGCGGGAGCACAGATACGCAGTATTTT. The chain couples TRBV9 to TRBJ2-3; 8 bases are a match to TRBD2. Unmatched junction bases numbered 3, after V lost 0 bases and J lost 0 bases. Germline CDR1 SGDLS, CDR2 YYNGEE. This CDR3 has 16 residues.